The clone carrying this TCR beta chain was picked up many times. The sample belongs to a study of neurological immune-mediated disorders. V was pared by 6 bases and J by 1 base, with 13 bases between. The germline gives CDR1 SNHLY, CDR2 FYNNEI. The CDR3 covers 15 residues. As for time point: technical triplicate 2. By 5'RACE with 10-nucleotide random UMIs, the cDNA was made. One entry per CDR3 protein results from TCRdb running MiXCR on the 5' RACE reads. This sample yields around 56,000 distinct CDR3 sequences, of which approximately 25% are seen a single time; 3.5% to 5.5% belongs to the top ten. The chain combines TRBV2 with TRBJ1-5; D may be TRBD1 (5 bases). Input material: PBMCs. This TCR was recovered from a man in his 60s with HTLV-1-associated myelopathy (HAM/TSP). This CDR3 reads CASRERGGSNQPQHF. The CDR3, as DNA: TGTGCCAGCAGGGAGAGGGGAGGAAGCAATCAGCCCCAGCATTTT.